Given below is one T cell receptor beta chain in context. Authors' analysis steps: The authors estimated nucleated cell counts from reference gene primer amplification. Clones were read by immunoSEQ multiplex PCR, and TCRdb kept only the in-frame ones, dropping some. For V, J and clone size, that table is used; D and trimming come from the DNA. In the table there are over 200,000 clones, 85% of which are singletons. This entry comes from a study of blood T cell repertoires in COVID-19. In the study overall: Italy, Spain and the United States were the sources of the convalescent and acute COVID-19 samples.

Germline CDR1 and CDR2: SGHRS and YFSETQ. V lost 0 bases and J lost 2, with 7 bases in between. CDR3 length equals 14 residues. The sequenced sample was PBMCs or T cells enriched from blood (not recorded which). This chain connects TRBV5-1 to TRBJ2-3; D is unresolved. The TCR comes from a man aged 35 to 55 who had recovered from COVID-19. CDR3 in amino acids: CASSLAVFTDTQYF. The CDR3, as DNA: TGCGCCAGCAGCTTGGCCGTCTTCACAGATACGCAGTATTTT. Full variable domain (rest looked up from reference TRBV5-1 and TRBJ2-3): KAGVTQTPRYLIKTRGQQVTLSCSPISGHRSVSWYQQTPGQGLQFLFEYFSETQRNKGNFPGRFSGRQFSNSRSEMNVSTLELGDSALYLCASSLAVFTDTQYFGPGTRLTVL.